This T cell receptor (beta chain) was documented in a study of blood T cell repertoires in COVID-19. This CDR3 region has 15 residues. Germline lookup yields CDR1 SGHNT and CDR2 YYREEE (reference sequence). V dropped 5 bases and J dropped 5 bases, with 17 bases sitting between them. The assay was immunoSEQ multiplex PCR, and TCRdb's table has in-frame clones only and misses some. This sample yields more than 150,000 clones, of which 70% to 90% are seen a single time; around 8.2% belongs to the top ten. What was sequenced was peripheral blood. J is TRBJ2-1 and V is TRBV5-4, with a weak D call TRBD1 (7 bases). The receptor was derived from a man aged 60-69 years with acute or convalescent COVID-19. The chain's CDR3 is CASSRFRGEDNEQFF. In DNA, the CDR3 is TGTGCCAGCAGTAGGTTCAGGGGGGAGGACAATGAGCAGTTCTTC.